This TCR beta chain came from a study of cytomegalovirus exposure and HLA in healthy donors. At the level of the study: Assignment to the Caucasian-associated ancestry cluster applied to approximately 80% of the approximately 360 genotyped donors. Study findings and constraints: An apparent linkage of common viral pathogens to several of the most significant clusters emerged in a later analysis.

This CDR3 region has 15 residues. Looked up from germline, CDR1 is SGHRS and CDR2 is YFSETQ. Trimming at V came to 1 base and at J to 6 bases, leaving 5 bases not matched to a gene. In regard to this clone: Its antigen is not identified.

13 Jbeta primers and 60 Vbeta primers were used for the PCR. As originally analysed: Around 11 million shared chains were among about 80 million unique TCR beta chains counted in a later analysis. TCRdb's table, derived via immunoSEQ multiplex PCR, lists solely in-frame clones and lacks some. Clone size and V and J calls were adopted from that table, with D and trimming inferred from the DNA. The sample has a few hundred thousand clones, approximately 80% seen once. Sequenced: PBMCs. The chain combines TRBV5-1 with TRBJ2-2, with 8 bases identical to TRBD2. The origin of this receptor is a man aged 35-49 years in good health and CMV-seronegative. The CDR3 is CASSLQGGGPGELFF. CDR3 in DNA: TGCGCCAGCAGCTTGCAGGGCGGGGGGCCCGGGGAGCTGTTTTTT.